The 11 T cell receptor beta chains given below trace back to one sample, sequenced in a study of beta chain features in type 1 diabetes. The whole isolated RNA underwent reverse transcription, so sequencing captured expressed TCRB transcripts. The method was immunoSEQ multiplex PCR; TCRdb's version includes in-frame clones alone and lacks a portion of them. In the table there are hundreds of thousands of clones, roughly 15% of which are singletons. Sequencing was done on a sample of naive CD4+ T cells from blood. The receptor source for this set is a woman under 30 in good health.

Here the CDR3 reads CASSAGTADTGELFF. The CDR3 nucleotides are TGTGCCAGCAGCGCCGGGACGGCGGACACCGGGGAGCTGTTTTTT. This sequence joins TRBV9 and TRBJ2-2; D possibly matches TRBD1 or TRBD2 (5 bases each). The CDR3 loop spans 15 amino acids. Deletions cut 3 bases from V and 3 bases from J, with 12 bases between. The germline V gene encodes CDR1 SGDLS and CDR2 YYNGEE.

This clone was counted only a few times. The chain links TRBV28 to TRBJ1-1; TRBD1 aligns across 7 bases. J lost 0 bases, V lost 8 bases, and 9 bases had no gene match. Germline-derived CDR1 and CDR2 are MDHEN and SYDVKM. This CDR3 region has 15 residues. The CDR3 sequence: CASAGQKLMNTEAFF. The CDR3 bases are TGTGCCAGCGCGGGACAGAAGCTCATGAACACTGAAGCTTTCTTT. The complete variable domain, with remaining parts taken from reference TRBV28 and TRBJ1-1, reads DVKVTQSSRYLVKRTGEKVFLECVQDMDHENMFWYRQDPGLGLRLIYFSYDVKMKEKGDIPEGYSVSREKKERFSLILESASTNQTSMYLCASAGQKLMNTEAFFGQGTRLTVV.

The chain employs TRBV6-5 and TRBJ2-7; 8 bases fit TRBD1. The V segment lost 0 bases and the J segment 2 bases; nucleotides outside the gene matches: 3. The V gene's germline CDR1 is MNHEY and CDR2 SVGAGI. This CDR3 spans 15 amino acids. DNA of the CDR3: TGTGCCAGCAGTTACTCGACAGGGGTGCCCTACGAGCAGTACTTC. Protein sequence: CASSYSTGVPYEQYF.

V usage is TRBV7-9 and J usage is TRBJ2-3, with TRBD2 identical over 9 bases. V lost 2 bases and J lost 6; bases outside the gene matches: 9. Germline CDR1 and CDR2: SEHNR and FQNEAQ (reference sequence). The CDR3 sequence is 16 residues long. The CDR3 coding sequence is TGTGCCAGCAGCTTATCTCGCGGGAGGGCCCCGGATACGCAGTATTTT. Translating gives CASSLSRGRAPDTQYF.

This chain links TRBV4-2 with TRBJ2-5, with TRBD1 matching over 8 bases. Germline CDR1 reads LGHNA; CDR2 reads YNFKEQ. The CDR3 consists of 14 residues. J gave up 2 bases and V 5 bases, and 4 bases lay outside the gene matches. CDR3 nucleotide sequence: TGTGCCAGCAGCTCCTACAGGGGGCAAGAGACCCAGTACTTC. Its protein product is CASSSYRGQETQYF.

CDR3 in amino acids: CASSLATSGYTGELFF. The CDR3 DNA reads TGCGCCAGCAGCTTGGCGACTAGCGGGTACACCGGGGAGCTGTTTTTT. J is TRBJ2-2 and V is TRBV5-1, with TRBD2 matching 10 bases. The CDR3 sequence is 16 residues long. The J segment lost 3 bases and the V segment lost 0 bases, leaving 2 bases of the junction unmatched. Germline values: CDR1 SGHRS, CDR2 YFSETQ.

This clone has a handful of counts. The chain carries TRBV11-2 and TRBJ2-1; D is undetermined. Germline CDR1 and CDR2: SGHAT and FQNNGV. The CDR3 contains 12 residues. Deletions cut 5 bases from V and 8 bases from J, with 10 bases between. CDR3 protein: CASSPSPYEQFF. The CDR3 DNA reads TGTGCCAGCAGCCCGTCCCCCTATGAGCAGTTCTTC.

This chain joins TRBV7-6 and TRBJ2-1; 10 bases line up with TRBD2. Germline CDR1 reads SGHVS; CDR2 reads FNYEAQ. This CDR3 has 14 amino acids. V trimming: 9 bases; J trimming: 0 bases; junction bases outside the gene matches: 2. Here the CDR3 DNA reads TGTGCCAGACTAGCGGGGAGCTCCTACAATGAGCAGTTCTTC. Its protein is CARLAGSSYNEQFF.

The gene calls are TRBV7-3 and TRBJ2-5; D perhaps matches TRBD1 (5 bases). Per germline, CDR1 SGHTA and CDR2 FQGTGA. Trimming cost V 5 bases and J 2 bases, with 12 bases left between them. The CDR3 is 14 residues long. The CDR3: CASSPRAGQETQYF. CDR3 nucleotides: TGTGCCAGCAGCCCCCGCGCAGGGCAAGAGACCCAGTACTTC.

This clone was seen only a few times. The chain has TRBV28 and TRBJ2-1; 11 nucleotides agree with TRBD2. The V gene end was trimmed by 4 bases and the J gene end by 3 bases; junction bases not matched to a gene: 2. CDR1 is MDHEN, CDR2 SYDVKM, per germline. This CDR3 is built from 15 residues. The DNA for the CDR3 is TGTGCCAGCAGTTGGGGGACTAGCGGCTACAATGAGCAGTTCTTC. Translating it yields CASSWGTSGYNEQFF.

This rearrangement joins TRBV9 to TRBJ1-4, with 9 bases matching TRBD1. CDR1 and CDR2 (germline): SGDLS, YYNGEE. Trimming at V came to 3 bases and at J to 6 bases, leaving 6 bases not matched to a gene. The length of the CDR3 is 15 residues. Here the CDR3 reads CASSARDREYEKLFF. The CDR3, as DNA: TGTGCCAGCAGCGCCCGGGACAGGGAATATGAAAAACTGTTTTTT.